The sample holds a few counts of the clone carrying this T cell receptor beta chain. What it recognizes is unknown. TRB rearrangements were amplified by multiplex PCR with BIOMED2 TRB-A/B primers. TCRdb reprocessed the multiplex PCR reads via MiXCR and lists one record per CDR3 protein. The data contain approximately 26,000 distinct CDR3 sequences, approximately 30% of them singletons. Deletions cut 3 bases from V and 6 bases from J, with 17 bases between. The CDR3 is 16 residues long. CDR1 is MNHNS and CDR2 is SASEGT in the germline V gene. The entry originates in a study of T and B cells in COVID-19 patients. On the study more broadly: COVID-19 patients gave peripheral blood either during active infection or after recovery. Most recovered patients had mild to moderate COVID-19 treated as outpatients. Study-level points and caveats: Of 2,331 TCR clusters found only in the recovered cohort, 31 had low generation probability.

TRB was amplified from about 250-500 ng of blood genomic DNA. The V gene is TRBV6-1, the J gene TRBJ2-2; no reliable D call. Material: blood. The origin of this receptor is a human donor who had recovered from COVID-19. The chain's CDR3 is CASSELVRRRPGELFF. As DNA, the CDR3 is TGTGCCAGCAGTGAGTTGGTCAGGCGTCGGCCCGGGGAGCTGTTTTTT.